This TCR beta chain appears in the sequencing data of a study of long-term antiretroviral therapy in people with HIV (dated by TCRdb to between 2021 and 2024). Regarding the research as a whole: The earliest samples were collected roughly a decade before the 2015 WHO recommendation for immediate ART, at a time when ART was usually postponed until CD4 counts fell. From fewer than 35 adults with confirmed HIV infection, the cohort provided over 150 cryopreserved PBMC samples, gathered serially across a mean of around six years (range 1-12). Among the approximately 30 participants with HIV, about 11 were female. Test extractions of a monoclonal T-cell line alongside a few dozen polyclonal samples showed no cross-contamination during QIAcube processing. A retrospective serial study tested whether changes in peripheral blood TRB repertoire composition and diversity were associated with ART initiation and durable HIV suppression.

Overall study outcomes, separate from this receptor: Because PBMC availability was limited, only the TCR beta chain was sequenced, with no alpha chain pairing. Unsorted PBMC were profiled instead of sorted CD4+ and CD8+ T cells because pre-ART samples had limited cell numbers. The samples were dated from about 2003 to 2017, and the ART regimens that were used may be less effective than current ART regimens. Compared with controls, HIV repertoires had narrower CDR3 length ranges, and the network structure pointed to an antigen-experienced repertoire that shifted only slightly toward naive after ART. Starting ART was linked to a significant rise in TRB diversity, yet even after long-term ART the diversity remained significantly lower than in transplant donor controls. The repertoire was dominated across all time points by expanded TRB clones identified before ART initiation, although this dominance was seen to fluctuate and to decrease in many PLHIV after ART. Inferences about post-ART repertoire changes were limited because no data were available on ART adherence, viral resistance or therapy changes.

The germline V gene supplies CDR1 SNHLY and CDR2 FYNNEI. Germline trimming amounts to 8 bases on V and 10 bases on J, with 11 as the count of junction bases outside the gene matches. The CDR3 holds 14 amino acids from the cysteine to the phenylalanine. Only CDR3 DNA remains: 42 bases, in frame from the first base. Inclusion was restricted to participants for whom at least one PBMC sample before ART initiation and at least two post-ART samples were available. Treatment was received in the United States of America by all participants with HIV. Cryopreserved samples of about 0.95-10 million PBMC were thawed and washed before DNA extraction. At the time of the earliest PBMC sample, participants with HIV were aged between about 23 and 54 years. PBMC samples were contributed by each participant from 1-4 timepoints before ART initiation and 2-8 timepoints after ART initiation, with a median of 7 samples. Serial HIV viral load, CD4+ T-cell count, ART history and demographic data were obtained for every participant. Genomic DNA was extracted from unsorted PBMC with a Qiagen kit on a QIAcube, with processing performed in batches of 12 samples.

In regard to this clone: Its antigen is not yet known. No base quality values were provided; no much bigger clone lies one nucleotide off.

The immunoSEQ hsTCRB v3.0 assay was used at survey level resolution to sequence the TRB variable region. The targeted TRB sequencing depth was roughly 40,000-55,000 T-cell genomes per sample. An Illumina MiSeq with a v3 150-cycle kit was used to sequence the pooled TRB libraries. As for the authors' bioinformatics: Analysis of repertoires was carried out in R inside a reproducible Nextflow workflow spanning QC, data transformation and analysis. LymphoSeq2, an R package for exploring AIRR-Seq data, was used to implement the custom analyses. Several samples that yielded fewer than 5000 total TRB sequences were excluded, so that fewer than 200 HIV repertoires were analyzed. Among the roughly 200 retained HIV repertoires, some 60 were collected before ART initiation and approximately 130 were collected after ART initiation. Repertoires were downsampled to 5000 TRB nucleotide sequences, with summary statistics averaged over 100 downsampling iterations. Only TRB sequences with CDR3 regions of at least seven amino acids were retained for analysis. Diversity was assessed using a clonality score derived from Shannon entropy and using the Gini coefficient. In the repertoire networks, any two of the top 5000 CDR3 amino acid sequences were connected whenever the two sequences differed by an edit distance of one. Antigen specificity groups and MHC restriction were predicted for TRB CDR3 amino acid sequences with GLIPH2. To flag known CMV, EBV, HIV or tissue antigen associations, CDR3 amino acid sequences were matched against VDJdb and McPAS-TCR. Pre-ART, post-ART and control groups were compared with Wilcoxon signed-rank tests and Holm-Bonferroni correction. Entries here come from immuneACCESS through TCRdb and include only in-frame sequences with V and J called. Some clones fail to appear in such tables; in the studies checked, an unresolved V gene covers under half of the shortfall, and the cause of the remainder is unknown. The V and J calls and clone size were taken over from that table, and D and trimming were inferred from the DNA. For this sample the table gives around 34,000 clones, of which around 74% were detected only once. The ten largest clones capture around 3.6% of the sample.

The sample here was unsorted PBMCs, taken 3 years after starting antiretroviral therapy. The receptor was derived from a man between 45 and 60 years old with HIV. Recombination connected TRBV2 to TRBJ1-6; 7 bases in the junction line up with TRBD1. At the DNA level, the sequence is TGTGCCAGCGCCTTAAGGGACAGAGGGTCACCCCTCCACTTT. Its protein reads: CASALRDRGSPLHF.